One sample yielded the 7 T cell receptor beta chains listed below, sequenced in a study of naive and memory T cell subsets. Notes on the study in general: Possibly reflecting memory cells re-expressing CD45RA, a few larger clonotypes occurred in naive repertoires, especially CD8.

Their specific antigens are unknown. Both TRBC1 and TRBC2 were covered by a beta constant-region primer of two equimolar oligonucleotides. Nested alpha and beta constant-region primers with the SP2 primer drove four PCR rounds on ligated cDNA. Using its own MiXCR run on the UMI-ligation and nested PCR reads, TCRdb lists one record per CDR3 protein. The table lists roughly 92,000 distinct CDR3 sequences, about 11% of them singletons. Sequenced material: naive CD4+ T cells from blood. These receptors were obtained from a human donor in good health.

This sequence joins TRBV9 and TRBJ1-3; the D gene is possibly TRBD1 (6 bases). The CDR3 contains 16 residues. Germline values: CDR1 SGDLS, CDR2 YYNGEE. V shed 4 bases and J shed 0 bases, with 14 bases lying between them. This CDR3 is CASSRGSDSSGNTIYF. The DNA for the CDR3 is TGTGCCAGCAGCCGTGGCTCGGACAGCTCTGGAAACACCATATATTTT.

The V and J genes are TRBV9 and TRBJ1-6, with D uncertain. Germline loops: CDR1 SGDLS, CDR2 YYNGEE. The CDR3 contains 14 residues. The V gene lost 2 bases and the J gene lost 7 bases, with 10 bases spanning the gap. In DNA form, the CDR3 reads TGTGCCAGCAGCGTTGACTTCGGAAATTCACCCCTCCACTTT. It encodes CASSVDFGNSPLHF.

This clonotype came up a few times. This chain's CDR3 is CSARDPSGGYNEQFF. CDR3 DNA sequence: TGCAGTGCTAGAGATCCTAGCGGGGGATACAATGAGCAGTTCTTC. This rearrangement joins TRBV20-1 to TRBJ2-1, with 10 bases that match TRBD2. In germline, CDR1 is DFQATT, CDR2 SNEGSKA (reference sequence). The CDR3 is 15 amino acids. V lost 0 bases, J lost 4 bases, and 3 bases stayed unmatched.

This clonotype was seen many times. The genes are TRBV29-1 and TRBJ2-7; TRBD1 agrees at 10 bases. Germline CDR1 and CDR2: SQVTM and ANQGSEA. The CDR3 covers 14 residues. After removal of 3 bases from V and 0 bases from J, the junction contained 2 bases not matched to a gene. The CDR3 DNA sequence: TGCAGCGTTGACCGGACAGGGGGCTCCTACGAGCAGTACTTC. This sequence encodes CSVDRTGGSYEQYF.

V gene TRBV6-1 combines with J gene TRBJ2-2; 9 bases align to TRBD1. Germline-derived CDR1 and CDR2 are MNHNS and SASEGT. J gave up 6 bases and V 7 bases, and 15 bases lay outside the gene matches. The CDR3 runs to 17 residues. CDR3 residues: CASTRDRAIPWAGELFF. In DNA, the CDR3 is TGTGCCAGCACCCGGGACAGGGCCATCCCTTGGGCCGGGGAGCTGTTTTTT.

The rearrangement uses TRBV7-9 and TRBJ1-3, with D uncertain. Germline V gene data show CDR1 as SEHNR and CDR2 as FQNEAQ (reference sequence). The V end lost 5 bases, the J end lost 8 bases, and 16 bases lay between the germline ends. The CDR3 runs to 14 residues. CDR3 sequence: CASSPLGGEYTIYF. CDR3 DNA: TGTGCCAGCAGCCCCCTGGGCGGAGAATACACCATATATTTT. Full variable domain (missing parts from reference TRBV7-9 and TRBJ1-3): DTGVSQNPRHKITKRGQNVTFRCDPISEHNRLYWYRQTLGQGPEFLTYFQNEAQLEKSRLLSDRFSAERPKGSFSTLEIQRTEQGDSAMYLCASSPLGGEYTIYFGEGSWLTVV.

This clonotype was observed many times. The chain recombines TRBV20-1 with TRBJ1-3, with unresolved D. V lost 2 bases and J 7 bases, leaving 12 bases between the germline ends. There are 13 residues in the CDR3. Germline V CDR1 and CDR2: DFQATT, SNEGSKA (reference sequence). In nucleotides, the CDR3 is TGCAGTGCTAGAAAATCTCCCGTGAACACCATATATTTT. Translating it yields CSARKSPVNTIYF.